The clone carrying this T cell receptor (beta chain) was observed a handful of times. Its cognate antigen is unknown. TCRdb reprocessed the 5' RACE reads with MiXCR, giving one entry per CDR3 protein. The sample carries 45,000 or so distinct CDR3 sequences, roughly 10% recorded once. This entry comes from a study of spatial heterogeneity in lung cancer. Whole-study context: Sequencing consistently turned up more beta-chain sequences than alpha-chain sequences. Broader study findings: Ubiquitous expanded tumor TCRs were observed in blood more at resection than follow-up.

Time point in this sample: sample taken at primary tumor resection. The authors sequenced whole RNA from tumor, nontumor lung or frozen PBMC without sorting. The donor group consisted of around 77 patients who had untreated, early-stage non-small cell lung cancer. V lost 5 bases to trimming and J lost 3 bases; unmatched junction nucleotides: 8. The V gene's germline CDR1 is KGHSH and CDR2 LQKENI. The CDR3 has 15 residues. This specimen consisted of PBMCs, obtained at surgery. This chain uses TRBV18 with TRBJ1-2; 8 bases match TRBD1. The sequence derives from a female donor with early-stage non-small cell lung cancer. The CDR3 DNA is TGTGCCAGCTCATCAGGGACAGGCAGCGACTATGGCTACACCTTC. It specifies CASSSGTGSDYGYTF.